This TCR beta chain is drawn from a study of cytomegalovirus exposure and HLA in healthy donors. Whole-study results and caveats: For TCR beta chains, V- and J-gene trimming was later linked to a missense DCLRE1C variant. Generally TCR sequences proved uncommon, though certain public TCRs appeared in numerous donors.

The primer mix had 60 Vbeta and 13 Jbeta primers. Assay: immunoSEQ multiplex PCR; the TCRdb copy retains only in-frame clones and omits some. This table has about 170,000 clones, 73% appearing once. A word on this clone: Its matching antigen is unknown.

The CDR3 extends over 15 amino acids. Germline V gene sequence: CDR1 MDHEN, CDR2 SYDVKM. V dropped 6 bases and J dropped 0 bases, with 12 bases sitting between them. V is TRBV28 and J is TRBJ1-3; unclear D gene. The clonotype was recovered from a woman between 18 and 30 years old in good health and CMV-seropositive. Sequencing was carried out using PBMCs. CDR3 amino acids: CASRPQNPSGNTIYF. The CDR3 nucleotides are TGTGCCAGCAGACCACAGAATCCCTCTGGAAACACCATATATTTT.